This T cell receptor beta chain derives from a study of T cell changes during pregnancy in multiple sclerosis. Using immunoSEQ multiplex PCR, the repertoire was profiled, and TCRdb retains in-frame clones only, with some absent. The profile shows some 100,000 clones, approximately 90% of them singletons. Per the germline V gene, CDR1 is MNHNS and CDR2 is SASEGT. This CDR3 has 15 amino acids. Trimming removed 11 bases from V and 2 bases from J; junction bases left unmatched: 10. This chain joins TRBV6-1 and TRBJ1-2; 11 bases map to TRBD1. The specimen comprised peripheral blood, sampled in the second trimester of pregnancy. This sequence originates from a female donor with multiple sclerosis, enrolled in a pregnancy study. The CDR3 bases are TGTGCCGGGATGGACAGGGGGCGGTCAAACTATGGCTACACCTTC. It translates to CAGMDRGRSNYGYTF.